The 18 T cell receptor beta chains presented below share a single source sample, sequenced in a study of cytomegalovirus exposure and HLA in healthy donors. Sequencing was performed with immunoSEQ multiplex PCR; in TCRdb, only in-frame clones are kept and a portion is missing. The data contain nearly 80,000 clones, 93% of them singletons. Sequenced input: PBMCs. The receptors stem from a woman aged 25 to 39 in good health and CMV-seronegative.

The chain couples TRBV30 to TRBJ1-4; 8 bases are a match to TRBD1. Germline CDR1 and CDR2: GTSNPN and SVGIG (reference sequence). The CDR3 runs 13 residues. With V trimmed by 5 bases and J by 5 bases, 4 bases remained unmatched. CDR3 sequence: CAWGQGVNEKLFF. In nucleotides, the CDR3 is TGTGCCTGGGGACAGGGAGTAAATGAAAAACTGTTTTTT.

This chain joins TRBV2 and TRBJ2-4; 10 positions agree with TRBD2. The V gene end was trimmed by 7 bases and the J gene end by 9 bases; junction bases not matched to a gene: 12. Looked up from germline, CDR1 is SNHLY and CDR2 is FYNNEI. The CDR3 totals 15 residues. The CDR3 DNA sequence: TGTGCCAGCACCTTGGGCCTAGCGGGAGTGAGCATTCAGTACTTC. This sequence encodes CASTLGLAGVSIQYF.

The chain combines TRBV19 with TRBJ1-1, with 7 nucleotides matching TRBD1. Trimming took 1 base from V and 1 from J; bases not matched to a gene: 9. There are 17 residues in the CDR3. Germline V gene lookup returns CDR1 LNHDA and CDR2 SQIVND (reference sequence). CDR3 loop: CASSIGTFRGKNTEAFF. CDR3 DNA sequence: TGTGCCAGTAGTATAGGTACCTTCAGGGGGAAGAACACTGAAGCTTTCTTT.

V is TRBV27 and J is TRBJ2-3, with TRBD2 matching over 9 bases. With 6 bases clipped from V and 0 bases from J, the junction kept 4 bases outside the gene matches. The length of the CDR3 is 15 residues. Germline-derived CDR1 and CDR2 are MNHEY and SMNVEV (reference sequence). CDR3 bases: TGTGCCAGCAGCTTTAGCGGGGGAAGCACAGATACGCAGTATTTT. This sequence encodes CASSFSGGSTDTQYF.

The CDR3 DNA reads TGTGCCAGCAGGCTCGTCACTAGCGGGAGGAGGTTCGCCTACAATGAGCAGTTCTTC. This translates into CASRLVTSGRRFAYNEQFF. The rearrangement uses TRBV27 and TRBJ2-1; 12 nucleotides line up with TRBD2. V shed 6 bases, J shed 2 bases, and the junction held 14 bases outside the gene matches. CDR3 length: 19 residues. The germline gives CDR1 MNHEY, CDR2 SMNVEV (reference sequence).

The V gene is TRBV5-5, the J gene TRBJ1-3; the match to TRBD1 covers 9 bases. V was pared by 4 bases and J by 4 bases, with 9 bases of the junction left unmatched. The CDR3 spans 16 residues. Germline values: CDR1 SGHKS, CDR2 YYEKEE (reference sequence). CDR3 sequence: CASSTEQGASGNTIYF. The CDR3 coding sequence is TGTGCCAGCAGCACGGAACAGGGGGCATCGGGAAACACCATATATTTT. The full variable domain, completed using reference TRBV5-5 and TRBJ1-3, is DAGVTQSPTHLIKTRGQQVTLRCSPISGHKSVSWYQQVLGQGPQFIFQYYEKEERGRGNFPDRFSARQFPNYSSELNVNALLLGDSALYLCASSTEQGASGNTIYFGEGSWLTVV.

The chain uses TRBV27 and TRBJ2-7; 10 bases line up with TRBD2. The CDR3 contains 15 residues. V lost 0 bases and J lost 3; bases outside the gene matches: 2. Per the germline V gene, CDR1 is MNHEY and CDR2 is SMNVEV (reference sequence). As DNA, the CDR3 is TGTGCCAGCAGTTTATCGCTAGCGGGAGTCTACGAGCAGTACTTC. This gives the protein CASSLSLAGVYEQYF.

This clone occurred once. The chain combines TRBV25-1 with TRBJ1-4; 8 bases align to TRBD1. Germline V CDR1 and CDR2: MGHDK, SYGVNS. V gave up 3 bases and J gave up 8 bases; unmatched junction bases: 8. CDR3 length equals 15 residues. CDR3 loop: CASSDPTGEGEKLFF. The CDR3, as DNA: TGTGCCAGCAGTGATCCGACAGGGGAAGGAGAAAAACTGTTTTTT. Filled out from reference TRBV25-1 and TRBJ1-4, the complete variable domain reads EADIYQTPRYLVIGTGKKITLECSQTMGHDKMYWYQQDPGMELHLIHYSYGVNSTEKGDLSSESTVSRIRTEHFPLTLESARPSHTSQYLCASSDPTGEGEKLFFGSGTQLSVL.

The V gene is TRBV2, the J gene TRBJ1-1, with TRBD1 matching 8 bases. The V and J ends lost 7 bases and 5 bases, in that order; junction bases with no gene match: 9. Germline V gene sequence: CDR1 SNHLY, CDR2 FYNNEI. The CDR3 extends over 14 amino acids. As DNA, the CDR3 is TGTGCCAGCAAGCCCGACACAGGGGGGACTGAAGCTTTCTTT. Protein product: CASKPDTGGTEAFF. The entire variable domain, with the rest obtained from reference TRBV2 and TRBJ1-1, is as follows: EPEVTQTPSHQVTQMGQEVILRCVPISNHLYFYWYRQILGQKVEFLVSFYNNEISEKSEIFDDQFSVERPDGSNFTLKIRSTKLEDSAMYFCASKPDTGGTEAFFGQGTRLTVV.

A single count supports this clone. This chain connects TRBV9 to TRBJ1-1; weak D call: TRBD1 (5 bases). The germline V gene has CDR1 SGDLS and CDR2 YYNGEE. The CDR3 covers 16 residues. V gave up 0 bases and J gave up 0 bases, with 12 bases separating them. The CDR3 region is CASSVGDLGLNTEAFF. The CDR3 coding sequence is TGTGCCAGCAGCGTAGGGGACTTAGGGTTGAACACTGAAGCTTTCTTT. Full variable domain (remainder filled in from reference TRBV9 and TRBJ1-1): DSGVTQTPKHLITATGQRVTLRCSPRSGDLSVYWYQQSLDQGLQFLIQYYNGEERAKGNILERFSAQQFPDLHSELNLSSLELGDSALYFCASSVGDLGLNTEAFFGQGTRLTVV.

The V and J genes are TRBV5-8 and TRBJ2-1; TRBD2 might be the D (6 bases). Per the germline V gene, CDR1 is SGHTS and CDR2 is YDEGEE. The CDR3 spans 17 residues. V gave up 4 bases and J gave up 5 bases, with 22 bases separating them. The CDR3 DNA reads TGTGCCAGCAGCCAAAGCTTCGGGGGAGCAAGCCACAATGAGCAGTTCTTC. Protein product: CASSQSFGGASHNEQFF. Full variable domain (missing parts from reference TRBV5-8 and TRBJ2-1): EAGVTQSPTHLIKTRGQQATLRCSPISGHTSVYWYQQALGLGLQFLLWYDEGEERNRGNFPPRFSGRQFPNYSSELNVNALELEDSALYLCASSQSFGGASHNEQFFGPGTRLTVL.

The rearrangement uses TRBV18 and TRBJ2-5, with 11 bases identical to TRBD2. The V gene end was trimmed by 3 bases and the J gene end by 2 bases; junction bases not matched to a gene: 8. Per the germline V gene, CDR1 is KGHSH and CDR2 is LQKENI. The CDR3 runs 17 residues. The DNA for the CDR3 is TGTGCCAGCTCACCGTGGCTAGCGGGGGGCTGGCAAGAGACCCAGTACTTC. This translates into CASSPWLAGGWQETQYF.

The chain recombines TRBV18 with TRBJ2-2, with TRBD1 matching 8 bases. The CDR3 length is 17 residues. Trimming removed 4 bases from V and 4 bases from J; junction bases left unmatched: 11. Germline CDR1 reads KGHSH; CDR2 reads LQKENI. This CDR3 is CASSRWTGRVGTGELFF. In nucleotides, the CDR3 is TGTGCCAGCTCACGATGGACAGGGCGGGTTGGCACCGGGGAGCTGTTTTTT.

V usage is TRBV4-1 and J usage is TRBJ2-1; 13 bases fit TRBD2. CDR3 size: 17 residues. CDR1 and CDR2 from the germline V gene are MGHRA and YSYEKL. J was trimmed by 5 bases and V by 4 bases; bases with no gene match: 8. The CDR3 nucleotides are TGCGCCAGCAGCCGCATAACTAGCGGGGGGGCTGACAATGAGCAGTTCTTC. Translation: CASSRITSGGADNEQFF.

This rearrangement joins TRBV21-1 to TRBJ1-1; the DNA was not used to check the table's D call, TRBD1. TRBV21-1 corresponds to a pseudogene. The CDR3 is 16 residues long. The CDR3 sequence: CASSKGGRVVTTEAFF. The CDR3 nucleotides are TGTGCCAGCAGCAAAGGAGGCAGGGTGGTGACCACTGAAGCTTTCTTT.

The chain uses TRBV7-6 and TRBJ2-2, with 7 nucleotides matching TRBD1. This CDR3 spans 16 amino acids. The germline V gene encodes CDR1 SGHVS and CDR2 FNYEAQ. Losses at the gene ends were 1 base for V and 4 bases for J; bases not matched to a gene: 6. CDR3 sequence: CASSLDPDRATGELFF. The CDR3 nucleotides read TGTGCCAGCAGCTTAGATCCCGACAGGGCCACCGGGGAGCTGTTTTTT.

This clone was detected a few times. This chain connects TRBV6-5 to TRBJ2-5; D possibly corresponds to TRBD1 (5 bases). Germline CDR1 MNHEY, CDR2 SVGAGI. The ends were cut back, 5 bases at V and 4 bases at J, with 8 bases in the middle. The CDR3 totals 12 residues. The CDR3 protein is CASSHRRETQYF. The CDR3 nucleotides read TGTGCCAGCAGTCACAGGAGAGAGACCCAGTACTTC.

The rearrangement links TRBV11-2 to TRBJ2-5; 7 bases are shared with TRBD2. This CDR3 contains 14 residues. Germline trimming cut 4 bases from V and 4 bases from J; bases unmatched to any gene: 6. Germline values: CDR1 SGHAT, CDR2 FQNNGV. The CDR3 loop reads CASSSREGRETQYF. For the CDR3, the DNA is TGTGCCAGCAGCTCCAGGGAGGGGCGAGAGACCCAGTACTTC.